The 8 T cell receptor beta chains below were found in one sample sequenced in a study of human T cells and chemical hapten exposure. Regarding time point: patch test 1, 2 weeks after DPC sensitization. Noted treatment: therapeutic diphenylcyclopropenone sensitization with weekly scalp DPC. TCRdb fed the RACE reads into MiXCR, producing one record per CDR3 protein. The table records tens of thousands of distinct CDR3 sequences, 10% of them present only once. The input for sequencing was whole blood, taken in connection with sensitization to the hapten diphenylcyclopropenone (DPC). These receptor sequences come from a man aged 40-50 years with alopecia areata. Some clones in this sample may be carry-over from other donors' samples.

In its sample, this clonotype was seen many times. This chain uses TRBV11-2 with TRBJ2-7; tentatively, D is TRBD2 (6 bases). The germline V and J ends were trimmed by 7 bases and 0 bases, with 16 bases remaining between them. From germline, CDR1 is SGHAT and CDR2 FQNNGV. CDR3 length: 15 amino acids. The CDR3 reads CASNPGRRTSYEQYF. The CDR3 nucleotides read TGTGCCAGCAACCCGGGGAGGCGAACCTCCTACGAGCAGTACTTC.

This clonotype was counted only a few times. J is TRBJ2-5 and V is TRBV6-2 or TRBV6-3, with a tentative D call TRBD2 (6 bases). Germline V gene lookup returns CDR1 MNHEY and CDR2 SVGEGT. The CDR3 contains 13 residues. Trimming pared 5 bases from V and 4 bases from J, leaving 11 bases between. The DNA of the CDR3 is TGTGCCAGCAGTCCCGAGGGAGGAGAGACCCAGTACTTC. This codes for CASSPEGGETQYF.

V gene TRBV6-1 combines with J gene TRBJ2-7; D is unclear. Between the trimmed V and J ends, which lost 8 bases and 4 bases, there was a span of 9 bases. Germline CDR1 and CDR2: MNHNS and SASEGT. This CDR3 comprises 11 residues. Written as DNA, the CDR3 is TGTGCCAGCGGGGTTGTGTACGAGCAGTACGTC. Translating it yields CASGVVYEQYV.

This clonotype came up many times. The chain employs TRBV29-1 and TRBJ2-6; 8 bases line up with TRBD1. The CDR3 extends over 15 amino acids. With 3 bases clipped from V and 3 bases from J, the junction kept 4 bases outside the gene matches. Germline values: CDR1 SQVTM, CDR2 ANQGSEA. In DNA form, the CDR3 reads TGCAGCGTTGATCAGGGGGCGAGTGGGGCCAACGTCCTGACTTTC. It translates to CSVDQGASGANVLTF. The full variable domain, rest sourced from reference TRBV29-1 and TRBJ2-6, is SAVISQKPSRDICQRGTSLTIQCQVDSQVTMMFWYRQQPGQSLTLIATANQGSEATYESGFVIDKFPISRPNLTFSTLTVSNMSPEDSSIYLCSVDQGASGANVLTFGAGSRLTVL.

This chain connects TRBV29-1 to TRBJ2-3, with D possibly TRBD2 on 5 matching bases. This CDR3 region has 14 residues. Between the trimmed V and J ends, which lost 4 bases and 1 base, there was a span of 12 bases. Germline CDR1 and CDR2: SQVTM and ANQGSEA. The CDR3 protein is CSVAGGRGTDTQYF. As DNA, the CDR3 is TGCAGCGTTGCAGGAGGACGAGGCACAGATACGCAGTATTTT.

In its sample, this clonotype was seen many times. J is TRBJ1-2 and V is TRBV6-1; 8 bases map to TRBD1. The CDR3 has 15 residues. J gave up 0 bases and V 6 bases, and 6 bases lay outside the gene matches. The germline CDR1 and CDR2 sequences are MNHNS and SASEGT. The chain's CDR3 is CASRPGGAANYGYTF. As DNA, the CDR3 is TGTGCCAGCAGACCAGGGGGCGCGGCTAACTATGGCTACACCTTC.

In its sample, this clonotype was seen many times. J is TRBJ2-3 and V is TRBV7-2; D gene ambiguous. Germline V gene lookup returns CDR1 SGHTA and CDR2 FQGNSA. CDR3 length equals 15 residues. V lost 5 bases, J lost 6 bases, and 18 bases lay in between. This CDR3 reads CASSTPGLVPDTQYF. The DNA of the CDR3 is TGTGCCAGCAGCACACCGGGCTTAGTCCCCGATACGCAGTATTTT. Variable domain in full (rest from reference TRBV7-2 and TRBJ2-3): GAGVSQSPSNKVTEKGKDVELRCDPISGHTALYWYRQSLGQGLEFLIYFQGNSAPDKSGLPSDRFSAERTGGSVSTLTIQRTQQEDSAVYLCASSTPGLVPDTQYFGPGTRLTVL.

The chain recombines TRBV18 with TRBJ1-1; perhaps TRBD1 as D (5 bases). CDR1 is KGHSH, CDR2 LQKENI, per germline. This CDR3 contains 16 residues. V lost 0 bases and J lost 4, with 15 bases in between. CDR3 residues: CASSPPVGESPTEAFF. In DNA form, the CDR3 reads TGTGCCAGCTCACCACCGGTGGGGGAATCCCCCACTGAAGCTTTCTTT.